Sequencing of this T cell receptor (beta chain) was carried out in a study of blood T cell repertoires in COVID-19. Study-level background: The cDNA or gDNA used as material had been derived from T cells, B-cell-depleted T cells, or PBMCs.

The table came from immunoSEQ multiplex PCR; TCRdb's copy has only in-frame clones and leaves some out. The sample yields hundreds of thousands of clones, approximately 91% seen once. Germline V gene sequence: CDR1 MNHEY, CDR2 SVGAGI. The CDR3 loop spans 12 amino acids. Trimming removed 4 bases from V and 8 bases from J, with 11 bases in between. The count of this clone is one. Enrollees, roughly 18 to 90 years old, lived in approximately 24 US areas. The chain carries TRBV6-5 and TRBJ1-2; D might be TRBD1 (5 bases). Input material: PBMCs or T cells enriched from blood (not recorded which). The TCR originated in a woman aged 35 to 49 who had recovered from COVID-19. The CDR3: CASSLPGLGYTF. CDR3 in DNA: TGTGCCAGCAGTTTGCCAGGGTTGGGCTACACCTTC.